This is a list of T cell receptor beta chains from one sample in a study of graft-versus-host responses after intestinal transplantation. Only in-frame clones appear in the TCRdb table, and some are missing; sequencing was by immunoSEQ multiplex PCR. Among around 13,000 clones listed, under 95% were seen once. The material sequenced was PBMCs, taken around 3 years after intestinal transplantation. Receptors were obtained from a human patient who received an intestinal transplant, so some T cells may come from the graft donor. CDR3s leave out the opening cysteine and the closing phenylalanine or tryptophan. Each record gives: CDR3 protein, J gene, D gene, V gene. A D gene is named only where the DNA matches it firmly.

CDR3 protein: ASSLGQGAGQY
J gene: TRBJ2-7
D gene: TRBD1
V gene: TRBV5-1

CDR3 protein: ASSPMRDDGNQPQH
J gene: TRBJ1-5
D gene: .
V gene: TRBV18

CDR3 protein: AIKQVMGTDTQY
J gene: TRBJ2-3
D gene: .
V gene: TRBV10-3

CDR3 protein: ASTRSGDRNYEQY
J gene: TRBJ2-7
D gene: TRBD1
V gene: TRBV5-6

CDR3 protein: ASSLVLQETQY
J gene: TRBJ2-5
D gene: .
V gene: TRBV7-8

CDR3 protein: ASSEGWTLGTDTQY
J gene: TRBJ2-3
D gene: .
V gene: TRBV25-1

CDR3 protein: ASSSYSGSNYEQY
J gene: TRBJ2-7
D gene: .
V gene: TRBV9

CDR3 protein: ASSYGDSYSPLH
J gene: TRBJ1-6
D gene: TRBD1
V gene: TRBV7-8

CDR3 protein: ASSPGGWQPVYEQY
J gene: TRBJ2-7
D gene: TRBD1
V gene: TRBV7-9

CDR3 protein: ASSPQGAWNEQY
J gene: TRBJ2-7
D gene: TRBD1
V gene: TRBV27

CDR3 protein: ASSPSRGNGYT
J gene: TRBJ1-2
D gene: .
V gene: TRBV27

CDR3 protein: ASSRDREGGGYT
J gene: TRBJ1-2
D gene: TRBD1
V gene: TRBV6-1

CDR3 protein: ASSEGGDGTEAF
J gene: TRBJ1-1
D gene: .
V gene: TRBV10-2

CDR3 protein: ASSTRGGRGDGYT
J gene: TRBJ1-2
D gene: .
V gene: TRBV9

CDR3 protein: ASSRTGISYNSPLH
J gene: TRBJ1-6
D gene: TRBD1
V gene: TRBV13

CDR3 protein: ASSRQGAEAF
J gene: TRBJ1-1
D gene: TRBD1
V gene: TRBV7-9

CDR3 protein: ATSSSIGTGGYGYT
J gene: TRBJ1-2
D gene: TRBD1
V gene: TRBV15

CDR3 protein: AAGTANTEAF
J gene: TRBJ1-1
D gene: .
V gene: TRBV10-3

CDR3 protein: ASSSQQGSSEKLF
J gene: TRBJ1-4
D gene: .
V gene: TRBV19

CDR3 protein: ASSLYPGTNTGELF
J gene: TRBJ2-2
D gene: .
V gene: TRBV13

CDR3 protein: ASSAGGGSYNEQF
J gene: TRBJ2-1
D gene: TRBD2
V gene: TRBV6-1